A selection of T cell receptor beta chains follows, all from one sample in a study of PD-L1 blockade in urothelial cancer. The data were produced by immunoSEQ multiplex PCR, yet TCRdb's version contains in-frame clones alone and is incomplete. The sample contains more than 35,000 clones, roughly four fifths of which appear only once. The sequencing used PBMCs, collected around atezolizumab (anti-PD-L1) treatment. The receptors stem from a man in his sixties with urothelial cancer. The CDR3 runs from the conserved cysteine through the conserved F or W. D genes are given only for firm matches. Clone size is given for some rows only: seen once, a few or many times, or a class if the clone is expanded.

d_call	j_call	v_call	clone_size	cdr3_nt	cdr3_aa
TRBD2	TRBJ2-5	TRBV5-1	NA	TGCGCCAGGCTAGCGGGAGGGAAGACCCAGTACTTC	CARLAGGKTQYF
TRBD1	TRBJ1-1	TRBV28	NA	TGTGCCAGCAGCCCACTGGGACAGGGAAGAGTCGCTTTCTTT	CASSPLGQGRVAFF
TRBD1	TRBJ2-3	TRBV9	NA	TGTGCCAGCAGCGATGGACAGGGGGGGGGCACAGATACGCAGTATTTT	CASSDGQGGGTDTQYF
NA	TRBJ2-1	TRBV5-1	NA	TGCGCCAGCAGCTTCGCTAGCGACAATGAGCAGTTCTTC	CASSFASDNEQFF
NA	TRBJ1-1	TRBV7-9	few	TGTGCCAGCAGCCTTCGCCAGGGTATTGGCACTGAAGCTTTCTTT	CASSLRQGIGTEAFF
TRBD2	TRBJ2-1	TRBV19	NA	TGTGCCAGTAGTATTGGCGGGAGGGCCTCTGCTCATGAGCAGTTCTTC	CASSIGGRASAHEQFF
TRBD1	TRBJ2-7	TRBV19	NA	TGTGCCAGTAGTACCAAACCGGGACAGGGGTTAGGACCCTACGAGCAGTACTTC	CASSTKPGQGLGPYEQYF
TRBD2	TRBJ2-1	TRBV7-9	NA	TGTGCCAGCAGCTTAGCGCGGGAGGAATACAATGAGCAGTTCTTC	CASSLAREEYNEQFF
TRBD1	TRBJ1-4	TRBV5-1	NA	TGCGCCAGCAGCTTGCAAGGGACAGGGGGGGAAAAACTGTTTTTT	CASSLQGTGGEKLFF
NA	TRBJ2-1	TRBV21-1	NA	TGTGCCAGCAGCCCCACGTTAGCGTACAATGAGCAGTTCTTC	CASSPTLAYNEQFF
NA	TRBJ2-7	TRBV11-1	NA	TGTGCCAGCAGCTTCGGGGAATCCTCTTACGAGCAGTACTTC	CASSFGESSYEQYF
TRBD1	TRBJ2-7	TRBV7-7	NA	TGTGCTAGCAGCTTTAATGTCGGGACAGATGACTACGAGCAGTACTTC	CASSFNVGTDDYEQYF
TRBD2	TRBJ2-2	TRBV7-2	NA	TGTGCCAGCAGCAGCGGGGGGAACACCGGGGAGCTGTTTTTT	CASSSGGNTGELFF
NA	TRBJ2-3	TRBV6-6	NA	TGTGCCAGCAGTTCCCTCGGACGGACTAGCACAGATACGCAGTATTTT	CASSSLGRTSTDTQYF
NA	TRBJ1-1	TRBV15	NA	TGTGCCACCAGCCGAAAGGGGACTGAAGCTTTCTTT	CATSRKGTEAFF
NA	TRBJ1-1	TRBV27	NA	TGTGCCAGCAGTTTATCGATCCCGGGGGTAAGGGACACTGAAGCTTTCTTT	CASSLSIPGVRDTEAFF
NA	TRBJ2-1	TRBV10-1	NA	TGCGCCAGCAGCCAGTTGGTCGGGAGTAATCGGAATGAGCAGTTCTTC	CASSQLVGSNRNEQFF
TRBD2	TRBJ2-1	TRBV29-1	NA	TGCAGCTCCGAGCCCCCAGCGGGATTATACAATGAGCAGTTCTTC	CSSEPPAGLYNEQFF